This T cell receptor (beta chain) was identified during a study of identical twins (dated by TCRdb to 2016 to 2017). A note on the overall study: To test whether fetal clonotypes persist, the study used deep sequencing on TCR alpha and beta repertoires from monozygotic twins, unrelated adults of various ages, and cord blood. To rule out contamination, replicate twin experiments were performed at different times with different library preparation protocols.

Receptors were amplified or captured by 5' RACE. The listed sequencing device is Illumina HiSeq 2000. Template switching introduced a universal primer binding site; the final cDNA contained a unique molecular identifier, enabling accurate counting of TCR cDNA molecules. Specific primers in the conserved constant-segment region were used to synthesize first-strand cDNA for TCR alpha and beta chains. Each cDNA library was double barcoded, with a SMART-Mk sample barcode plus Illumina barcodes, to control for contamination. Two successive PCR steps introduced TruSeq adapter sequences along with Illumina sample barcodes. The Illumina HiSeq platform was used with custom primers to sequence TCR alpha and beta cDNA libraries. On the study's bioinformatics: Unique molecular identifiers were extracted from raw reads with MiGEC, and CDR3 positions were determined with MiXCR. For each individual, recombination models were inferred using an EM algorithm with the repgenHMM and IGoR tools. Shared clonotype analysis was performed with the tcR package in R, normalizing sharing by the product of cloneset sizes. To study raw recombination without the effects of thymic and clonal selection, out-of-frame nonproductive sequences were analyzed. The public sequencing data were trimmed at Q25 with fastp and processed into clonotypes with MiXCR by TCRdb, which kept only in-frame beta chains. Rows with a matching CDR3 protein are joined into one entry that keeps the most common DNA and genes. The V and J calls come from TCRdb's annotation, not from the publication. The sample table records 1.5 million to 2 million distinct CDR3 sequences; 25% to 35% of these occur just once. The ten largest account for around 0.3% of the sample.

General findings and caveats noted by the study authors: Invariant T cells such as MAIT and iNKT could partly confound zero-insertion analyses, although diverse VJ usage argued against such confounding for most clonotypes. Conclusions relied on cross-sectional statistical analysis, since the same donors could not be followed over many years. Out-of-frame TCR alpha sequences shared between twins showed an excess of low generation-probability sequences compared with coincidental sharing between unrelated individuals. In monozygotic twins, out-of-frame TCR alpha sharing was systematically underestimated by recombination models, although the models agreed with sharing between unrelated individuals. In beta out-of-frame sequences, excess twin sharing was weaker, because having fewer shared sequences lowered the signal-to-noise ratio. Abundant cord blood beta clonotypes had fewer insertions, young adult naive repertoires showed a similar but weaker trend, and memory repertoires showed no such trend.

Spanning cysteine to phenylalanine, the CDR3 consists of 17 amino acids. The read is trimmed to its CDR3 DNA, 51 bases read in frame from base 1. The junction shows trimming of 5 bases on V and 11 bases on J, and the gene matches do not reach 21 bases of it. This clonotype was counted a single time. Its antigen is currently not known. The input lacks base qualities; no much larger clone sits a single base away. Every donor was a healthy Caucasian. Recombination joined TRBV12-3 or TRBV12-4 with TRBJ2-5, with 9 bases matching TRBD2. The specimen was cord blood. This receptor was obtained from a newborn girl in good health. In nucleotides, the sequence is TGTGCCAGCAGTCCCTCTCTTGGTAGCGGGGGCTACAATGAGCAGTACTTC. This is translated as CASSPSLGSGGYNEQYF.